These 30 T cell receptor beta chains came from one sample sequenced in a study of cytomegalovirus exposure and HLA in healthy donors. The PCR was carried out with 60 Vbeta primers and 13 Jbeta primers. The assay was immunoSEQ multiplex PCR, and TCRdb's table has in-frame clones only and misses some. The data hold approximately 170,000 clones, with about four fifths observed a single time. Material for sequencing was PBMCs. These receptors were taken from a male donor in good health and CMV-seronegative.

The rearrangement links TRBV2 to TRBJ2-5; D possibly corresponds to TRBD2 (5 bases). Trimming shortened V by 4 bases and J by 5 bases, and 17 bases separated the two germline ends. This CDR3 has 15 residues. CDR1 and CDR2 (germline): SNHLY, FYNNEI. The DNA for the CDR3 is TGTGCCAGCAGTGCGGACTTCGGGATTGGCGAGACCCAGTACTTC. Its protein product is CASSADFGIGETQYF. The full variable domain, in which reference TRBV2 and TRBJ2-5 provide the parts outside the CDR3, is EPEVTQTPSHQVTQMGQEVILRCVPISNHLYFYWYRQILGQKVEFLVSFYNNEISEKSEIFDDQFSVERPDGSNFTLKIRSTKLEDSAMYFCASSADFGIGETQYFGPGTRLLVL.

Turning to this clone: Germline is not matched at one junction end, which may reflect a read error. J is TRBJ2-5 and V is TRBV28; 7 bases align to TRBD1. The germline V gene encodes CDR1 MDHEN and CDR2 SYDVKM. This CDR3 spans 12 amino acids. The DNA for the CDR3 is TGTGCCAGCAGTTTAGACGAGGGGGACAGCGACTTC. It translates to CASSLDEGDSDF.

The V and J genes are TRBV7-8 and TRBJ1-5, with D unclear. Deletions cut 4 bases from V and 4 bases from J, with 11 bases between. The CDR3 runs to 14 residues. In germline, CDR1 is SGHVS, CDR2 FQNEAQ. Here the CDR3 DNA reads TGTGCCAGCAGCTCACGGGTCTTAAATCAGCCCCAGCATTTT. It is translated as CASSSRVLNQPQHF.

The rearrangement joins TRBV6-9 to TRBJ2-2; D uncertain. Trimming cost V 3 bases and J 5 bases, with 13 bases left between them. Germline values: CDR1 MNHGY, CDR2 SVAAGI. This CDR3 region has 15 residues. CDR3 DNA sequence: TGTGCCAGCAGTTACCGGTCAGGAACTACCGGGGAGCTGTTTTTT. It encodes CASSYRSGTTGELFF.

This clone was recorded once. The chain is built from TRBV18 and TRBJ1-5, with TRBD1 identical over 8 bases. Germline CDR1 is KGHSH and CDR2 is LQKENI. The CDR3 runs 14 residues. Trimming took 4 bases from V and 1 from J; bases not matched to a gene: 0. The CDR3 bases are TGTGCCAGCTCACGGACAGGGAGCAATCAGCCCCAGCATTTT. Amino acids: CASSRTGSNQPQHF.

This clone appeared a few times. V usage is TRBV14 and J usage is TRBJ2-7, with 8 bases aligning to TRBD1. The ends lost 3 bases at V and 3 bases at J; junction bases unmatched: 7. Per the germline V gene, CDR1 is SGHDN and CDR2 is FVKESK. The CDR3 is made up of 15 amino acids. CDR3 residues: CASSQGQAAVYEQYF. In nucleotides, the CDR3 is TGTGCCAGCAGCCAGGGACAGGCCGCTGTCTACGAGCAGTACTTC.

The sample holds a few counts of this clone. The J gene is TRBJ1-1, the V gene TRBV2; 8 positions match TRBD1. This CDR3 has 18 residues. From germline, CDR1 is SNHLY and CDR2 FYNNEI. The V and J ends lost 3 bases and 2 bases, in that order; junction bases with no gene match: 14. The CDR3 nucleotides are TGTGCCAGCAGTGAGAAGGGGATTCATGGACAGGGTAACACTGAAGCTTTCTTT. This sequence encodes CASSEKGIHGQGNTEAFF.

V is TRBV6-1 and J is TRBJ1-1; D call uncertain. From germline, CDR1 is MNHNS and CDR2 SASEGT. V lost 7 bases, J lost 3 bases, and 3 bases lay in between. The CDR3 has 10 residues. CDR3 loop: CASTYTEAFF. The CDR3 coding sequence is TGTGCCAGCACTTACACTGAAGCTTTCTTT.

This clone was observed a handful of times. The chain links TRBV4-2 to TRBJ1-2; 9 positions agree with TRBD1. The germline CDR1 and CDR2 sequences are LGHNA and YNFKEQ. The CDR3 runs to 17 residues. The V gene end was trimmed by 3 bases and the J gene end by 7 bases; junction bases not matched to a gene: 15. The CDR3 loop is CASSQGDRESLRGGYTF. CDR3 in DNA: TGTGCCAGCAGCCAGGGGGACAGGGAAAGCCTACGGGGTGGCTACACCTTC.

The rearrangement joins TRBV9 to TRBJ2-3; TRBD1 matches at 11 bases. CDR3 length equals 16 residues. Trimming took 4 bases from V and 4 from J; bases not matched to a gene: 8. In germline, CDR1 is SGDLS, CDR2 YYNGEE. CDR3 DNA: TGTGCCAGCAGCCGGAGCCCGGGACAGGGGGCAGATACGCAGTATTTT. Encoded protein: CASSRSPGQGADTQYF.

V usage is TRBV19 and J usage is TRBJ2-1; 8 bases map to TRBD2. V shed 3 bases, J shed 6 bases, and the junction held 4 bases outside the gene matches. Germline CDR1 is LNHDA and CDR2 is SQIVND (reference sequence). This CDR3 contains 14 residues. CDR3 protein: CASSISGAINEQFF. The CDR3 nucleotides read TGTGCCAGTAGTATTAGCGGGGCCATCAATGAGCAGTTCTTC.

The CDR3 protein is CSVGGSWGTEAFF. CDR3 nucleotide sequence: TGCAGCGTCGGAGGGTCTTGGGGCACTGAAGCTTTCTTT. J is TRBJ1-1 and V is TRBV29-1, with D uncertain. Trimming stripped 6 bases from V and 4 bases from J, with 15 bases between. Germline CDR1 reads SQVTM; CDR2 reads ANQGSEA. The CDR3 runs to 13 residues.

Points on this clone: One end of the junction does not line up with germline, which may come from a read error. V is TRBV4-1 and J is TRBJ1-2; D may be TRBD1 (6 bases). There are 14 residues in the CDR3. Germline V CDR1 and CDR2: MGHRA, YSYEKL. The CDR3 region has the DNA TGCGCCAGCAGCCAAGGTGGGGCCAGGGGAGTCCCGCGGTTC. This gives the protein CASSQGGARGVPRF.

The chain couples TRBV27 to TRBJ2-1, with 7 positions matching TRBD1. J lost 6 bases, V lost 7 bases, and 6 bases had no gene match. The germline V gene encodes CDR1 MNHEY and CDR2 SMNVEV (reference sequence). The CDR3 consists of 13 residues. This chain's CDR3 is CASTHRGVNEQFF. The CDR3 coding sequence is TGTGCCAGCACCCACAGGGGTGTCAATGAGCAGTTCTTC.

This clone has a handful of counts. The chain couples TRBV6-1 to TRBJ2-7, with TRBD1 identical over 8 bases. After removal of 11 bases from V and 3 bases from J, the junction contained 15 bases not matched to a gene. Germline V gene sequence: CDR1 MNHNS, CDR2 SASEGT. This CDR3 region has 15 residues. The CDR3 DNA is TGTGCCTCCTTGGGGGGACAGGCCGCGATCTACGAGCAGTACTTC. This encodes CASLGGQAAIYEQYF.

V and J are TRBV7-2 and TRBJ1-6; D might be TRBD1 (5 bases). The CDR3 is 17 amino acids. Germline V gene sequence: CDR1 SGHTA, CDR2 FQGNSA. The V end was cut by 5 bases, the J end by 3 bases, with 17 bases between. The CDR3 region has the DNA TGTGCCAGCAGCCCCGGGGGGTTGCGCCTCTATAATTCACCCCTCCACTTT. This translates into CASSPGGLRLYNSPLHF.

The V gene is TRBV7-2, the J gene TRBJ2-5, with TRBD2 as a possible D gene (6 bases). CDR1 and CDR2 from the germline V gene are SGHTA and FQGNSA. Trimming stripped 5 bases from V and 1 base from J, with 8 bases between. The CDR3 runs to 13 residues. CDR3 residues: CASSLGLQETQYF. The DNA of the CDR3 is TGTGCCAGCAGCCTGGGACTCCAAGAGACCCAGTACTTC.

CDR3 amino acids: CASSLYETGAGGQYF. The CDR3 nucleotides are TGTGCCAGCAGTTTATATGAGACAGGGGCAGGGGGGCAGTACTTC. The V call is TRBV28, the J call TRBJ2-7, with TRBD1 identical over 8 bases. CDR1 MDHEN and CDR2 SYDVKM come from the germline V gene. Trimming removed 1 base from V and 9 bases from J; junction bases left unmatched: 11. The CDR3 covers 15 residues.

For this clone: Lacking the conserved final phenylalanine or tryptophan, this CDR3 likely reflects a read error. The chain combines TRBV7-9 with TRBJ1-2, with 7 nucleotides matching TRBD1. The CDR3 length is 14 residues. The germline CDR1 and CDR2 sequences are SEHNR and FQNEAQ (reference sequence). Trimming at V came to 1 base and at J to 8 bases, leaving 7 bases not matched to a gene. The chain's CDR3 is CASSLEFEGAGYTY. The DNA of the CDR3 is TGTGCCAGCAGCTTAGAGTTCGAGGGGGCCGGCTACACCTAC.

The genes are TRBV11-3 and TRBJ2-1, with 12 positions matching TRBD2. This CDR3 has 18 amino acids. Germline V gene sequence: CDR1 SGHNT, CDR2 YENEEA. The V gene end was trimmed by 5 bases and the J gene end by 5 bases; junction bases not matched to a gene: 13. Written as DNA, the CDR3 is TGTGCCAGCAGCCTCCGGCGAGGGGGACTAGCGGGCGACAATGAGCAGTTCTTC. Translating it yields CASSLRRGGLAGDNEQFF.

The gene calls are TRBV4-1 and TRBJ2-5; TRBD1 matches at 8 bases. The trim removed 7 bases at V and 2 bases at J, leaving 15 bases unmatched. Germline V gene lookup returns CDR1 MGHRA and CDR2 YSYEKL. This CDR3 has 17 amino acids. CDR3 amino acids: CASTFNPGTGTQETQYF. The CDR3 DNA sequence: TGCGCCAGCACCTTCAACCCCGGGACAGGAACTCAAGAGACCCAGTACTTC.

Comment on this clone: Compared with germline, one end of the junction differs, possibly owing to a read error. This chain joins TRBV7-9 and TRBJ1-1; TRBD1 is a possible D gene (5 bases). The CDR3 length is 14 residues. Germline CDR1 reads SEHNR; CDR2 reads FQNEAQ (reference sequence). The CDR3 is CSSSLATGLIEAFF. CDR3 coding DNA: TGTTCCAGCAGCTTAGCGACGGGACTTATTGAAGCTTTCTTT.

The V and J genes are TRBV5-6 and TRBJ1-2; a possible D gene is TRBD1 (5 bases). V was pared by 0 bases and J by 1 base, with 16 bases between. The germline gives CDR1 SGHDT, CDR2 YYEEEE. CDR3 length: 17 amino acids. CDR3 DNA sequence: TGTGCCAGCAGCTTGGGAAGTTGGACACCCATTAACTATGGCTACACCTTC. Translated: CASSLGSWTPINYGYTF.

This clone is a singleton in its sample. CDR3 sequence (DNA): TGTGCCAGCAGTTTTAAATCAGGGCTAAAGAGGGAGACCCAGTACTTC. The encoded protein is CASSFKSGLKRETQYF. This chain uses TRBV27 with TRBJ2-5; TRBD1 is a possible D gene (5 bases). Trimming took 3 bases from V and 5 from J, leaving 19 bases between them. From germline, CDR1 is MNHEY and CDR2 SMNVEV (reference sequence). This CDR3 comprises 16 residues.

This clone was found once. The V gene is TRBV5-1, the J gene TRBJ2-7; a possible D gene is TRBD2 (5 bases). CDR3 length: 14 amino acids. Trimming took 3 bases from V and 5 from J, leaving 15 bases between them. The V gene's germline CDR1 is SGHRS and CDR2 YFSETQ. The CDR3 reads CASSSSRRGHEQYF. The DNA of the CDR3 is TGCGCCAGCAGCTCCTCCCGTCGGGGTCACGAGCAGTACTTC.

The genes are TRBV5-1 and TRBJ1-2; D unresolved. This CDR3 has 13 residues. Germline V gene lookup returns CDR1 SGHRS and CDR2 YFSETQ. The V and J ends lost 1 base and 7 bases respectively, with 11 bases between them. CDR3 nucleotide sequence: TGCGCCAGCAGCTTGTCCGAGGGAGGTGGCTACACCTTC. It translates to CASSLSEGGGYTF. The full variable domain, rest sourced from reference TRBV5-1 and TRBJ1-2, is KAGVTQTPRYLIKTRGQQVTLSCSPISGHRSVSWYQQTPGQGLQFLFEYFSETQRNKGNFPGRFSGRQFSNSRSEMNVSTLELGDSALYLCASSLSEGGGYTFGSGTRLTVV.

The chain employs TRBV6-5 and TRBJ2-7; TRBD1 is a possible D gene (5 bases). This CDR3 region has 12 residues. Germline V CDR1 and CDR2: MNHEY, SVGAGI. Trimming stripped 4 bases from V and 2 bases from J, with 6 bases between. The CDR3, as DNA: TGTGCCAGCAGTTCCAGGGCCTACGAGCAGTACTTC. Translating gives CASSSRAYEQYF.

The chain carries TRBV9 and TRBJ2-1; 7 bases are shared with TRBD1. This CDR3 has 15 amino acids. Losses at the gene ends were 4 bases for V and 3 bases for J; bases not matched to a gene: 7. CDR1 is SGDLS and CDR2 is YYNGEE in the germline V gene. Written as DNA, the CDR3 is TGTGCCAGCAGCTCCGACAGGGCCAACTACAATGAGCAGTTCTTC. This translates into CASSSDRANYNEQFF.

This rearrangement joins TRBV27 to TRBJ2-7; tentatively, D is TRBD1 (5 bases). The CDR3 contains 15 residues. Germline V lookup: CDR1 MNHEY, CDR2 SMNVEV (reference sequence). V dropped 5 bases and J dropped 1 base, with 15 bases sitting between them. Written as DNA, the CDR3 is TGTGCCAGCAGTCCATCGCTGGGGCGATCCTACGAGCAGTACTTC. Residues: CASSPSLGRSYEQYF.

This chain uses TRBV5-4 with TRBJ2-5, with D possibly being TRBD2 (5 bases). The end of the DNA fits TRBJ2-7 better, so the J call may be wrong. Germline V gene lookup returns CDR1 SGHNT and CDR2 YYREEE (reference sequence). The length of the CDR3 is 13 residues. In DNA, the CDR3 is TGTGCCAGCAGCTTTCCGGGAACCTACGAGCAGTACTTC. As protein: CASSFPGTYEQYF.